The 16 T cell receptor beta chains given below trace back to one sample, sequenced in a study of OX40 agonist ivuxolimab in advanced cancers. Libraries were prepared by immunoSEQ multiplex PCR; TCRdb keeps only in-frame clonotypes and omits some of them. The sample comprises roughly 86,000 clones, 92% of which are singletons, and approximately 1.2% rests with the top ten. The sample was CD4+ or CD8+ T cells sorted from blood, taken in a trial of the OX40 agonist ivuxolimab. These receptors were collected from an adult with an advanced solid tumor such as melanoma, head and neck, liver or kidney cancer.

The chain recombines TRBV19 with TRBJ2-7; D assignment may be TRBD1 or TRBD2 (5 bases each). The CDR3 loop spans 13 amino acids. The V gene's germline CDR1 is LNHDA and CDR2 SQIVND (reference sequence). With 5 bases removed from V and 0 bases from J, the gap between germline ends came to 8 bases. For the CDR3, the DNA is TGTGCCAGTAGTGGGACGATCTCCTACGAGCAGTACTTC. Translation: CASSGTISYEQYF. Combining the CDR3 with reference TRBV19 and TRBJ2-7 gives the whole variable domain DGGITQSPKYLFRKEGQNVTLSCEQNLNHDAMYWYRQDPGQGLRLIYYSQIVNDFQKGDIAEGYSVSREKKESFPLTVTSAQKNPTAFYLCASSGTISYEQYFGPGTRLTVT.

This chain joins TRBV7-2 and TRBJ2-3; TRBD2 agrees at 13 bases. The germline CDR1 and CDR2 sequences are SGHTA and FQGNSA. The CDR3 sequence is 15 residues long. The V gene end was trimmed by 5 bases and the J gene end by 5 bases; junction bases not matched to a gene: 4. The CDR3 region is CASSTGLAGEDTQYF. The DNA for the CDR3 is TGTGCCAGCAGCACTGGACTAGCGGGAGAAGATACGCAGTATTTT.

The chain uses TRBV10-3 and TRBJ1-2; 7 bases are shared with TRBD1. The CDR3 covers 11 residues. V shed 10 bases and J 6 bases; nucleotides not matched to a gene: 5. Germline CDR1 is ENHRY and CDR2 is SYGVKD. CDR3: CATGDRDGYTF. The DNA of the CDR3 is TGTGCCACCGGAGACAGGGATGGCTACACCTTC.

The chain combines TRBV6-5 with TRBJ2-2, with a weak D call TRBD1 (5 bases). Germline lookup yields CDR1 MNHEY and CDR2 SVGAGI. There are 14 residues in the CDR3. Between the trimmed V and J ends, which lost 8 bases and 4 bases, there was a span of 14 bases. The CDR3 sequence is CASCRVVGTGELFF. CDR3 nucleotides: TGTGCCAGCTGCAGGGTGGTGGGCACCGGGGAGCTGTTTTTT.

The sample holds one count of this clone. The V gene is TRBV5-6, the J gene TRBJ2-7; 8 bases fit TRBD1. Germline V lookup: CDR1 SGHDT, CDR2 YYEEEE. Unmatched junction bases numbered 8, after V lost 3 bases and J lost 6 bases. The CDR3 is 14 residues long. The DNA of the CDR3 is TGTGCCAGCAGCTACGGACAGGGCCCCTCCGAGCAGTACTTC. It codes for CASSYGQGPSEQYF.

The chain employs TRBV5-4 and TRBJ2-1, with D perhaps TRBD2 (6 bases). The CDR3 is 17 amino acids. Germline CDR1 SGHNT, CDR2 YYREEE (reference sequence). Trimming left V 0 bases short and J 1 base short, with 14 bases between. The CDR3 nucleotides are TGTGCCAGCAGCTTGGCAGGCCTAGCGAATTCCTACAATGAGCAGTTCTTC. This translates into CASSLAGLANSYNEQFF.

The chain is built from TRBV4-3 and TRBJ2-3; 8 nucleotides line up with TRBD2. V was clipped by 1 base and J by 1 base; unmatched bases: 1. Germline lookup yields CDR1 LGHNA and CDR2 YSLEER. This CDR3 contains 15 residues. The CDR3 protein is CASSQAGGGTDTQYF. The CDR3 DNA sequence: TGCGCCAGCAGCCAAGCGGGAGGGGGCACAGATACGCAGTATTTT.

The DNA of the CDR3 is TGTGTCGTGGAACCGACAGTCCTCAGCGGGGAGCTGTTTTTT. It specifies CVVEPTVLSGELFF. The chain links TRBV28 to TRBJ2-2, with D perhaps matching TRBD1 (5 bases). This CDR3 has 14 residues. Germline V gene lookup returns CDR1 MDHEN and CDR2 SYDVKM.

This chain links TRBV9 with TRBJ2-1, with D maybe TRBD2 (6 bases). Germline V gene sequence: CDR1 SGDLS, CDR2 YYNGEE. The CDR3 totals 15 residues. V gave up 2 bases and J gave up 0 bases, with 9 bases separating them. DNA of the CDR3: TGTGCCAGCAGCGTTAGCGGAAGCTCCTACAATGAGCAGTTCTTC. Protein product: CASSVSGSSYNEQFF.

J is TRBJ2-1 and V is TRBV10-1, with D perhaps given as TRBD1 or TRBD2 (5 bases each). Germline loops: CDR1 WNHNN, CDR2 SYGVQD (reference sequence). The CDR3 extends over 13 amino acids. The V gene lost 4 bases and the J gene lost 10 bases, with 14 bases spanning the gap. In nucleotides, the CDR3 is TGCGCCAGCAGTGTTCGGGGCCGAGTAGAGCAGTTCTTC. Translation gives CASSVRGRVEQFF.

The chain recombines TRBV6-5 with TRBJ2-2, with a weak D call TRBD1 (6 bases). Germline CDR1 MNHEY, CDR2 SVGAGI. Trimming pared 6 bases from V and 5 bases from J, leaving 16 bases between. CDR3 length: 15 amino acids. CDR3 loop: CASRQGPVGTGELFF. DNA of the CDR3: TGTGCCAGCAGGCAGGGGCCCGTAGGGACCGGGGAGCTGTTTTTT.

This clone has only one observation. The chain recombines TRBV7-2 with TRBJ2-7; TRBD1 is a possible D gene (6 bases). The germline V gene has CDR1 SGHTA and CDR2 FQGNSA. V lost 5 bases, J lost 3 bases, and 17 bases lay in between. The CDR3 has 15 amino acids. CDR3 DNA sequence: TGTGCCAGCAGCCCACTACAGGGAATCAACTACGAGCAGTACTTC. Translated: CASSPLQGINYEQYF.

This chain uses TRBV19 with TRBJ2-7; TRBD1 matches 7 bases. The germline V gene has CDR1 LNHDA and CDR2 SQIVND (reference sequence). The CDR3 is made up of 14 amino acids. V dropped 3 bases and J dropped 2; count of bases not matched to a gene: 4. CDR3 residues: CASSIGTDTYEQYF. CDR3 nucleotide sequence: TGTGCCAGTAGTATCGGGACAGACACCTACGAGCAGTACTTC. The variable domain in full, completed from reference TRBV19 and TRBJ2-7, reads DGGITQSPKYLFRKEGQNVTLSCEQNLNHDAMYWYRQDPGQGLRLIYYSQIVNDFQKGDIAEGYSVSREKKESFPLTVTSAQKNPTAFYLCASSIGTDTYEQYFGPGTRLTVT.

This clone was seen once. The CDR3 here is CASRRTSGRDYEQYF. CDR3 coding DNA: TGTGCCAGCAGGCGGACTAGCGGGAGGGACTACGAGCAGTACTTC. The chain recombines TRBV7-2 with TRBJ2-7; 15 nucleotides align to TRBD2. This CDR3 is 15 amino acids long. CDR1 is SGHTA and CDR2 is FQGNSA in the germline V gene. With V trimmed by 6 bases and J by 3 bases, 3 bases remained unmatched.

The chain joins TRBV28 to TRBJ1-1, with a possible D match to TRBD1 (5 bases). V was cut by 1 base and J by 2 bases, with 14 bases left in between. Germline-derived CDR1 and CDR2 are MDHEN and SYDVKM. This CDR3 has 16 residues. CDR3 loop: CASSLLEGTLNTEAFF. The CDR3 DNA reads TGTGCCAGCAGTTTATTAGAAGGGACGCTAAACACTGAAGCTTTCTTT. The entire variable domain, with the rest obtained from reference TRBV28 and TRBJ1-1, is as follows: DVKVTQSSRYLVKRTGEKVFLECVQDMDHENMFWYRQDPGLGLRLIYFSYDVKMKEKGDIPEGYSVSREKKERFSLILESASTNQTSMYLCASSLLEGTLNTEAFFGQGTRLTVV.

The chain links TRBV5-1 to TRBJ2-7, with 7 bases aligning to TRBD1. The length of the CDR3 is 14 residues. Trimming cost V 4 bases and J 1 base; bases outside gene matches: 5. CDR1 SGHRS and CDR2 YFSETQ come from the germline V gene. CDR3 sequence reads: CASSPRQGSYEQYF. The CDR3 DNA sequence: TGCGCCAGCAGCCCCCGACAGGGTTCCTACGAGCAGTACTTC.